The sequence of this TCR beta chain was determined in a study of blood T cell repertoires in COVID-19. Study-wide context: Collection of acute and convalescent COVID-19 samples took place in the United States, Italy and Spain.

Germline CDR1 and CDR2: LGHDT and YNNKEL (reference sequence). The J segment lost 0 bases and the V segment lost 0 bases, leaving 11 bases of the junction unmatched. The CDR3 loop spans 19 amino acids. This table comes from immunoSEQ multiplex PCR, and its TCRdb copy is limited to in-frame clones, with some not included. The table lists some 120,000 clones, 90% of them singletons, with 4.6% in the top ten. One Seattle source followed patients from active infection through their disease course. The clonotype comes from a man between 60 and 75 years old with COVID-19, enrolled during active disease. Sequencing was carried out using peripheral blood. The V call is TRBV3-1 (or the pseudogene TRBV3-2), the J call TRBJ1-2; 9 bases fit TRBD1. The CDR3 DNA sequence: TGTGCCAGCAGCCAAGACGGGACAGGGAATATTATCGCTAACTATGGCTACACCTTC. This encodes CASSQDGTGNIIANYGYTF.